This TCR beta chain comes out of a study of blood T cell repertoires in COVID-19 (dated by TCRdb to 2020 to 2021). Broadly, across the study: Collaborator samples came from the United States, Italy and Spain and covered acute and convalescent phases of COVID-19. HLA class I and class II types, where available, came from metadata supplied by the sample provider rather than from assay-based typing. The samples were drawn from the first 160 participants of the ongoing ImmuneRACE study and from about 1,200 subjects provided by 6 global collaborators. A de-identified subject ID, COVID-19 status, age in years and sex were almost always included in the sample metadata. The repertoires were made available in a free public database intended to serve as a resource for research on the immune response to SARS-CoV-2. The dataset comprised deeply sampled blood TCRbeta repertoires from subjects exposed to, actively infected with, or recovered from COVID-19. The prospective study material was composed of cDNA or gDNA derived from T cells, B-cell-depleted T cells, or PBMCs. Here is what the overall study found, with its caveats: The amount of clinical and demographic metadata varied by source and participant and was provided uncurated.

Whole blood was collected in K2EDTA tubes by collaborating institutions according to the institutions' own protocols. Collaborator samples were shipped for TCRbeta analysis as frozen whole blood, isolated PBMCs, or DNA extracted from either sample type. Concerning this clone: The target of this receptor is not known. The DNA is omitted, as the CDR3 cannot be located on it reliably, and the CDR3 follows TCRdb's listing.

The germline V gene (reference sequence) supplies CDR1 GTSNPN and CDR2 SVGIG. CDR3 length: 12 amino acids, cysteine to phenylalanine. TCRbeta CDR3 regions were amplified from genomic DNA by means of the immunoSEQ Assay, a bias-controlled multiplex PCR. Per the authors' processing: The number of nucleated cells in each sample was estimated from the amplification of reference gene primers within the assay. Sequence reads were collapsed and filtered to measure the absolute abundance of every unique TCRbeta CDR3 rearrangement. For each sample, productive Simpson clonality was calculated as the square root of Simpson's diversity index over productive rearrangements. TCRdb took over this immuneACCESS table, retaining in-frame rearrangements with V and J assigned. Such tables are incomplete; in checked studies, under half of the missing clones stem from an unresolved V gene, and the remainder is unexplained. V, J and clone size derive from that table, while D and trimming were established from the DNA sequence. This sample is represented by 90,000 to 120,000 clones; 89% of them were singletons. About 5.3% of the sample is held by the ten biggest clonotypes.

Sequenced input: peripheral blood. The source is a man aged 35-49 years with active or convalescent COVID-19. The rearrangement joined TRBV30 to TRBJ1-1; TRBD1 is the table's D call and was not checked against the DNA. For the CDR3, the sequence is CAWSVVGRGTFF.